The source of this TCR beta chain is a study of cytomegalovirus exposure and HLA in healthy donors. Points from the study as a whole: Accurate prediction of HLA-A and HLA-B alleles (for most subjects) was reportedly achieved from TCR beta sequences. Immune exposure information available was restricted to CMV serostatus.

V gave up 3 bases and J gave up 4 bases, with 13 bases separating them. The CDR3 covers 15 residues. Germline values: CDR1 SGHTA, CDR2 FQGNSA. This clone has more than one count but fewer than ten. The antigen remains unidentified. 60 Vbeta and 13 Jbeta primers were used in PCR. Methods used by the authors: In a later analysis, 60 million to 90 million unique TCR beta chains included roughly 11 million shared by two or more donors. Using immunoSEQ multiplex PCR, the repertoire was profiled, and TCRdb retains in-frame clones only, with some absent. That table furnishes V, J and clone size, whereas the DNA furnished D and trimming. Altogether approximately 160,000 clones are present, 75% to 90% being singletons, with the ten largest covering almost 7%.

The V call is TRBV7-2, the J call TRBJ1-5, with D perhaps TRBD1 (6 bases). This clonotype was sampled from a man aged 25 to 40 in good health and CMV-seropositive. The sample comprised PBMCs. CDR3 sequence: CASSFFGQPNQPQHF. The CDR3 DNA reads as TGTGCCAGCAGCTTCTTCGGACAGCCGAATCAGCCCCAGCATTTT.